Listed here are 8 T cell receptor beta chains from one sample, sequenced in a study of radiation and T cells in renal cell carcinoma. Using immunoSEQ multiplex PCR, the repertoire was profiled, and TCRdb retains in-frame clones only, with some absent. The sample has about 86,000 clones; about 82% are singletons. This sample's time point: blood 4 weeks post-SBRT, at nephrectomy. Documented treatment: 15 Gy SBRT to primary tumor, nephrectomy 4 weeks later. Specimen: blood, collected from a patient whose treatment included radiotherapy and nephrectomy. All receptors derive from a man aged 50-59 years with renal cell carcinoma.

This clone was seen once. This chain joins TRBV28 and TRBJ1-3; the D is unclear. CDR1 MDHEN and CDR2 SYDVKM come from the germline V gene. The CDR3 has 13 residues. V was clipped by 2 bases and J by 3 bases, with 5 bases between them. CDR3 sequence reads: CASSLVGGNTIYF. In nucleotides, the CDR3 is TGTGCCAGCAGTTTAGTAGGTGGAAACACCATATATTTT.

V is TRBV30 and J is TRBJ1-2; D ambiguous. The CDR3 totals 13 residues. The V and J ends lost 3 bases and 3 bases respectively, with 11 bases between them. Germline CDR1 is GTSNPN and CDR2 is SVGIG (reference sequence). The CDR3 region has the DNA TGTGCCTGGAGCAAGGACGGGGACTATGGCTACACCTTC. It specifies CAWSKDGDYGYTF. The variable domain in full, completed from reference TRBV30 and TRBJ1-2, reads SQTIHQWPATLVQPVGSPLSLECTVEGTSNPNLYWYRQAAGRGLQLLFYSVGIGQISSEVPQNLSASRPQDRQFILSSKKLLLSDSGFYLCAWSKDGDYGYTFGSGTRLTVV.

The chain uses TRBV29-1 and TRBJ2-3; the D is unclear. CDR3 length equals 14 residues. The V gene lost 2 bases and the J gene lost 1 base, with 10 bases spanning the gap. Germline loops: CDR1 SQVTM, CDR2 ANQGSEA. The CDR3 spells CSVESGLGTDTQYF. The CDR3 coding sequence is TGCAGCGTTGAATCCGGGTTGGGCACAGATACGCAGTATTTT.

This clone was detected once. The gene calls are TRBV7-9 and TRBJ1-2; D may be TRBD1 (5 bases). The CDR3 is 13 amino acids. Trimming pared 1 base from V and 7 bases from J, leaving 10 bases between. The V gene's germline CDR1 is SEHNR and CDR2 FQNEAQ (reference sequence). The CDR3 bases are TGTGCCAGCAGCTTAGATAGGGGTGGTGGCTACACCTTC. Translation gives CASSLDRGGGYTF.

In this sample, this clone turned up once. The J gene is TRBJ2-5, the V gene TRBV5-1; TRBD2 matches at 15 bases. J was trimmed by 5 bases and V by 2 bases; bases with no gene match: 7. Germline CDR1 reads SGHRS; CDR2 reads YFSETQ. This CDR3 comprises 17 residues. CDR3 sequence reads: CASSFPAGLAGGETQYF. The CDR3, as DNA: TGCGCCAGCAGCTTCCCGGCTGGACTAGCGGGGGGGGAGACCCAGTACTTC. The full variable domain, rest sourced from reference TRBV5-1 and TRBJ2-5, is KAGVTQTPRYLIKTRGQQVTLSCSPISGHRSVSWYQQTPGQGLQFLFEYFSETQRNKGNFPGRFSGRQFSNSRSEMNVSTLELGDSALYLCASSFPAGLAGGETQYFGPGTRLLVL.

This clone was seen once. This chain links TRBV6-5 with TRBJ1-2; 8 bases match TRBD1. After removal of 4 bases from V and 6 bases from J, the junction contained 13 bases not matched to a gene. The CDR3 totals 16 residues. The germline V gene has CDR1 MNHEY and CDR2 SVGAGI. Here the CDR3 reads CASSSRMDRAVNGYTF. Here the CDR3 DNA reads TGTGCCAGCAGTTCCAGGATGGACAGGGCAGTGAATGGCTACACCTTC.

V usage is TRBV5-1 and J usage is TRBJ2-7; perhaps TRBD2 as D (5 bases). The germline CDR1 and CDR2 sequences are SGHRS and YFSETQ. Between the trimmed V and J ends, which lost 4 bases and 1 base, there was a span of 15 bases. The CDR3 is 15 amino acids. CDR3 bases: TGCGCCAGCAGCCCCGCCACGGGAAGATCCTACGAGCAGTACTTC. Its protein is CASSPATGRSYEQYF. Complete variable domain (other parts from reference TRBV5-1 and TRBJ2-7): KAGVTQTPRYLIKTRGQQVTLSCSPISGHRSVSWYQQTPGQGLQFLFEYFSETQRNKGNFPGRFSGRQFSNSRSEMNVSTLELGDSALYLCASSPATGRSYEQYFGPGTRLTVT.

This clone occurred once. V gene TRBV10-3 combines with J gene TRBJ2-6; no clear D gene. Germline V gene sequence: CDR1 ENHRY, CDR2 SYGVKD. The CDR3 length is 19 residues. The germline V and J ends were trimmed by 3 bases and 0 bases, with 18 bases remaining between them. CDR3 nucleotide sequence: TGTGCCATCAGTGAATCCGTGATCAGAACAAACTCTGGGGCCAACGTCCTGACTTTC. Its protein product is CAISESVIRTNSGANVLTF.